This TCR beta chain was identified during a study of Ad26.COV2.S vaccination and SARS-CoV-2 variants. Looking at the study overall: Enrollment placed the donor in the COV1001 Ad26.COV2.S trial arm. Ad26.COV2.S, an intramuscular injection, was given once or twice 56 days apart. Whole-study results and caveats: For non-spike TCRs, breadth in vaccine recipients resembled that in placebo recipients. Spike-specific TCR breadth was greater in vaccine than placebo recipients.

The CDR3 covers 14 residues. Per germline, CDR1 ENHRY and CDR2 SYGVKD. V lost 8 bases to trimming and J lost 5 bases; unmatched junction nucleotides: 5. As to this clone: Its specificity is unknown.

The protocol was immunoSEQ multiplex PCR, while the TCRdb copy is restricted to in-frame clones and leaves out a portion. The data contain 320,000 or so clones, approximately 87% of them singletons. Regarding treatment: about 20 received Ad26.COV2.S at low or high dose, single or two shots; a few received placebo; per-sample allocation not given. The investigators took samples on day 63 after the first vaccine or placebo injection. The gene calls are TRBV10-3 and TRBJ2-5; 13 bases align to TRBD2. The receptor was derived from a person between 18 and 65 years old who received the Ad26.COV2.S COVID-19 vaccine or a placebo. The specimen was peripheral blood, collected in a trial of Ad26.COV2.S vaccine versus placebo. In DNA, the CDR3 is TGTGCCATCGGGGGGACTAGCGGGAAGGAGACCCAGTACTTC. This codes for CAIGGTSGKETQYF.